The entry below describes one T cell receptor (beta chain). The antigen remains unidentified. The entry originates in a study of identifying expanded T cells in peripheral blood. Study conclusions and caveats: About 1.2 clones differed between technical replicates, versus roughly 17 and 20 over time.

The repertoire was sequenced with immunoSEQ multiplex PCR; TCRdb's copy has only in-frame clones and lacks some. The sample lists around 130,000 clones, around nine tenths occurring once. The sample taken for sequencing was blood. The clonotype was recovered from a person between 18 and 70 years old in good health.

DNA for the CDR3: TGTGCCAGCAGCTTATTACTCCCGGGACAGGGTGAAGCTTTCTTT. Its protein product is CASSLLLPGQGEAFF. This chain links TRBV7-8 with TRBJ1-1; the match to TRBD1 covers 9 bases. The CDR3 loop spans 15 amino acids. The V gene's germline CDR1 is SGHVS and CDR2 FQNEAQ. The J segment lost 7 bases and the V segment lost 2 bases, leaving 8 bases of the junction unmatched. Variable domain in full (rest from reference TRBV7-8 and TRBJ1-1): GAGVSQSPRYKVAKRGQDVALRCDPISGHVSLFWYQQALGQGPEFLTYFQNEAQLDKSGLPSDRFFAERPEGSVSTLKIQRTQQEDSAVYLCASSLLLPGQGEAFFGQGTRLTVV.